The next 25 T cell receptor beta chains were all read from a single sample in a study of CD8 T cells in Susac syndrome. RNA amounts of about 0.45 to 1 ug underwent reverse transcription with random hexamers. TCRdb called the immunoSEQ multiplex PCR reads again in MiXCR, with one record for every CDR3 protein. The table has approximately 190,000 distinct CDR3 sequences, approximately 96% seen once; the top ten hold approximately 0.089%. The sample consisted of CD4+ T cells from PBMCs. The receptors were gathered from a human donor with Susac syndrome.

The CDR3 loop reads CSAGGIGEDSPLHF. CDR3 DNA sequence: TGCAGTGCTGGGGGTATAGGGGAAGATTCACCCCTCCACTTT. The genes are TRBV20-1 and TRBJ1-6; a weak D match, TRBD1 (5 bases). The CDR3 length is 14 residues. The germline V gene encodes CDR1 DFQATT and CDR2 SNEGSKA (reference sequence). Trimming cost V 5 bases and J 8 bases, with 16 bases left between them.

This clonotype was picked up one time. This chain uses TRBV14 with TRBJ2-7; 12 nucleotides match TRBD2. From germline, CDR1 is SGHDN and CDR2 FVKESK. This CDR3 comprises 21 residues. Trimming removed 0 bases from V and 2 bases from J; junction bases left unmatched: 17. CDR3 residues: CASSQERGRKDGLAGTYEQYF. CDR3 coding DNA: TGTGCCAGCAGCCAAGAAAGGGGGCGGAAAGATGGACTAGCGGGGACCTACGAGCAGTACTTC.

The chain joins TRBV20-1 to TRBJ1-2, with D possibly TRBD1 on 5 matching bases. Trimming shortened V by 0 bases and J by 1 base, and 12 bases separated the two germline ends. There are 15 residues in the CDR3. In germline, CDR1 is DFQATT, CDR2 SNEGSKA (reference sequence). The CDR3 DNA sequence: TGCAGTGCTAGAGATATGGCAGGGAATAACTATGGCTACACCTTC. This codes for CSARDMAGNNYGYTF.

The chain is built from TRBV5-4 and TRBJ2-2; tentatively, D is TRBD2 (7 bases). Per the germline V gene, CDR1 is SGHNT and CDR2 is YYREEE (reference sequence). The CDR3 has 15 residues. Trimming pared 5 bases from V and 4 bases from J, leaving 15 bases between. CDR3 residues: CASRGTWGGTGELFF. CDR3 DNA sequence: TGTGCCAGCAGAGGGACATGGGGGGGCACCGGGGAGCTGTTTTTT.

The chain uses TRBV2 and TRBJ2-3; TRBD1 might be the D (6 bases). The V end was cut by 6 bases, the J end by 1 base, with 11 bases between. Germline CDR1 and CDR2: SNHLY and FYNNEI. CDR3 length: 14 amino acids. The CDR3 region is CASRPQGGTDTQYF. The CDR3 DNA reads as TGTGCCAGCAGACCACAGGGCGGCACAGATACGCAGTATTTT.

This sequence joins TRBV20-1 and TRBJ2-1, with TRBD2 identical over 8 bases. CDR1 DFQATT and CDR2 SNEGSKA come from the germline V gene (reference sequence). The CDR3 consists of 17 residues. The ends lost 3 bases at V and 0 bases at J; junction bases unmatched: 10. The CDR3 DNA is TGCAGTGCTAGCGGTAGCGGGGCTTCTCTCTCCTACAATGAGCAGTTCTTC. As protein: CSASGSGASLSYNEQFF.

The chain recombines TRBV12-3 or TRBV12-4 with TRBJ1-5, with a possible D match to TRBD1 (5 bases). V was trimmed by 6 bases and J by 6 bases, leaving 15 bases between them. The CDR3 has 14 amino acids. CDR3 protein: CASRTGTRGQPQHF. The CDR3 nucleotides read TGTGCCAGCAGGACCGGGACCCGCGGTCAGCCCCAGCATTTT.

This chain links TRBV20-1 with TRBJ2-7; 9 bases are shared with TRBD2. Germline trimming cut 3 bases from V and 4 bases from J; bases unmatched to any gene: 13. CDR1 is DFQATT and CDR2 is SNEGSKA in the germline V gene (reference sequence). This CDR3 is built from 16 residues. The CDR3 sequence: CSARGVSAGGPYEQYF. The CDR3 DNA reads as TGCAGTGCTAGGGGGGTGTCCGCGGGGGGGCCGTACGAGCAGTACTTC.

CDR3 DNA sequence: TGTGCCAGCAGGGCGACGGATCGCTACGAGCAGTACTTC. It translates to CASRATDRYEQYF. The genes are TRBV28 and TRBJ2-7; D remains ambiguous. The ends were cut back, 6 bases at V and 3 bases at J, with 12 bases in the middle. This CDR3 has 13 amino acids. The germline V gene encodes CDR1 MDHEN and CDR2 SYDVKM.

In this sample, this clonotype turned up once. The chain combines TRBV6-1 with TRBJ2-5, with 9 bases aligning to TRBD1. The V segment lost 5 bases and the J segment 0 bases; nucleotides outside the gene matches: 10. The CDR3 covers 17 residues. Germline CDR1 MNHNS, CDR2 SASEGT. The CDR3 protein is CASSQGQGRRYQETQYF. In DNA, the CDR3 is TGTGCCAGCAGTCAGGGACAGGGACGTAGATACCAAGAGACCCAGTACTTC.

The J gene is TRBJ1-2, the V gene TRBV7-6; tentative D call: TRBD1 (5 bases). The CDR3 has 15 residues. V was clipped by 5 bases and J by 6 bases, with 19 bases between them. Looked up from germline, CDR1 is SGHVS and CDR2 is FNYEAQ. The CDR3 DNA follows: TGTGCCAGCAGCCTAGAAGCCCAGACAGCAAATGGCTACACCTTC. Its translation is CASSLEAQTANGYTF.

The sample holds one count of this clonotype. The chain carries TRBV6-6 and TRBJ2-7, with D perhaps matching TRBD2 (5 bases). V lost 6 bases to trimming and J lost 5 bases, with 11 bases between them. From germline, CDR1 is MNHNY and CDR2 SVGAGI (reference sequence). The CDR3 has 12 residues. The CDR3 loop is CASSQLAHEQYF. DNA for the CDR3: TGTGCCAGCAGCCAGCTAGCCCACGAGCAGTACTTC.

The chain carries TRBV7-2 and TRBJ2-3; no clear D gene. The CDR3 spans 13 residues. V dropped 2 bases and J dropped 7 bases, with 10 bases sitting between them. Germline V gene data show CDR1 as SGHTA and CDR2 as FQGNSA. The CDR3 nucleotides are TGTGCCAGCAGCTTAAGTGGCGCCTATACGCAGTATTTT. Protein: CASSLSGAYTQYF.

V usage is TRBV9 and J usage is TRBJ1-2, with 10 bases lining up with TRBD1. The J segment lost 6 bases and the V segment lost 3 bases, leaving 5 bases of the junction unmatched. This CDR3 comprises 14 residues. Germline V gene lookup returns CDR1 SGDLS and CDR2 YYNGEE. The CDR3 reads CASSAQTGGHGYTF. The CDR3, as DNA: TGTGCCAGCAGCGCACAGACAGGGGGCCATGGCTACACCTTC.

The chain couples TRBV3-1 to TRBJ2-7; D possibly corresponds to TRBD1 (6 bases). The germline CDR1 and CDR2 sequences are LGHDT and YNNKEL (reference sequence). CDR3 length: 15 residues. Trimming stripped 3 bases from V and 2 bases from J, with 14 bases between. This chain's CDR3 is CASSQGDRIPYEQYF. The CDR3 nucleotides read TGTGCCAGCAGCCAGGGAGACAGGATTCCCTACGAGCAGTACTTC.

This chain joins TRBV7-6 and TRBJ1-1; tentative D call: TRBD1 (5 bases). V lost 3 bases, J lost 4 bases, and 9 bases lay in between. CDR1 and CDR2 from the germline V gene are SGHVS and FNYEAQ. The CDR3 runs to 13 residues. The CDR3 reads CASSFSGPTEAFF. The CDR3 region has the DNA TGTGCCAGCAGCTTCTCGGGGCCCACTGAAGCTTTCTTT.

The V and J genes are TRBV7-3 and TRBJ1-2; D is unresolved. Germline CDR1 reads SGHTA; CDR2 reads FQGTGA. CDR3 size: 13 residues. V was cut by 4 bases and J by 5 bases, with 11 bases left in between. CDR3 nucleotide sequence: TGTGCCAGCAGCTCTTTAAGGGTATATGGCTACACCTTC. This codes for CASSSLRVYGYTF.

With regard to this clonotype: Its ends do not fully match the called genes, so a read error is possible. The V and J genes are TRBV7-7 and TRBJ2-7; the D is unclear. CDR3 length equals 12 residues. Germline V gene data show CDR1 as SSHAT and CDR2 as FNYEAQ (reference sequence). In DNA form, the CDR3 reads TGTGCTAGCAGCCCTCTCGGCTACGAGCAGTACTTC. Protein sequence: CASSPLGYEQYF.

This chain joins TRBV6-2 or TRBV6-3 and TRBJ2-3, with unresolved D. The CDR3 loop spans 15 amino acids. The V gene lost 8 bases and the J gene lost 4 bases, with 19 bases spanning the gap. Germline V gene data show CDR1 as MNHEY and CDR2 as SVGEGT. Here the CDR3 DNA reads TGTGCCAGCTCTCTTCAAGGCGCCGGCGCAGATACGCAGTATTTT. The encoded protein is CASSLQGAGADTQYF.

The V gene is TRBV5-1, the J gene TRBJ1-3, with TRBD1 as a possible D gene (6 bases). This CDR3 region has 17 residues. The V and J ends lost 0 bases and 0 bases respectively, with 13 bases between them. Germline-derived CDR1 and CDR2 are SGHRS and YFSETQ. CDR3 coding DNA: TGCGCCAGCAGCTTGGAGACAGGTTTGGGCTCTGGAAACACCATATATTTT. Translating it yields CASSLETGLGSGNTIYF.

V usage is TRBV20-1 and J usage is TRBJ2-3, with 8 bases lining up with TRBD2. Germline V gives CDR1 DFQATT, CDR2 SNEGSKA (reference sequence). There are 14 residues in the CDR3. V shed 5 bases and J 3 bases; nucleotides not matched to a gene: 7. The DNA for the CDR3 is TGCAGTGCTTTTAGCGGGACGGGGACAGATACGCAGTATTTT. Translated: CSAFSGTGTDTQYF.

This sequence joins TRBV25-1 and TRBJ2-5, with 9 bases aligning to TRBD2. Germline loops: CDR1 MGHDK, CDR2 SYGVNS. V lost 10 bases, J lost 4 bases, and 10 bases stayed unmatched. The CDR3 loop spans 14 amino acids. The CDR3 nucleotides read TGTGCCACGGGGCGGGGGGGCCGAGGAGAGACCCAGTACTTC. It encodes CATGRGGRGETQYF.

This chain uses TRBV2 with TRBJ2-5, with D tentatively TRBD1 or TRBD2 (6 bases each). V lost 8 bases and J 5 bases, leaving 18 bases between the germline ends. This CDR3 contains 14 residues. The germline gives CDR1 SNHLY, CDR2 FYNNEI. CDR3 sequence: CASHLQGLGETQYF. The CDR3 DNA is TGTGCCAGCCACCTACAGGGACTCGGGGAGACCCAGTACTTC.

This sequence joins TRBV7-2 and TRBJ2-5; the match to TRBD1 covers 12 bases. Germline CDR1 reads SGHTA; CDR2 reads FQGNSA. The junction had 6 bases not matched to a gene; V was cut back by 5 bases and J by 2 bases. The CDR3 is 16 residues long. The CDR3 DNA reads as TGTGCCAGCAGCCGAGGGACAGGGGGCGGACAAGAGACCCAGTACTTC. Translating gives CASSRGTGGGQETQYF. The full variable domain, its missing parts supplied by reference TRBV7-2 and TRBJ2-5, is GAGVSQSPSNKVTEKGKDVELRCDPISGHTALYWYRQSLGQGLEFLIYFQGNSAPDKSGLPSDRFSAERTGGSVSTLTIQRTQQEDSAVYLCASSRGTGGGQETQYFGPGTRLLVL.

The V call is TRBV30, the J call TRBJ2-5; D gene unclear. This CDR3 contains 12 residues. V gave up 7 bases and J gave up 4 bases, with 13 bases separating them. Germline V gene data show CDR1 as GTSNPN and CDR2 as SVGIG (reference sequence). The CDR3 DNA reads TGTGCCTTATTAGTAGGAGCAGAGACCCAGTACTTC. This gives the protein CALLVGAETQYF. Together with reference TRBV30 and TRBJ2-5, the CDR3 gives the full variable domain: SQTIHQWPATLVQPVGSPLSLECTVEGTSNPNLYWYRQAAGRGLQLLFYSVGIGQISSEVPQNLSASRPQDRQFILSSKKLLLSDSGFYLCALLVGAETQYFGPGTRLLVL.